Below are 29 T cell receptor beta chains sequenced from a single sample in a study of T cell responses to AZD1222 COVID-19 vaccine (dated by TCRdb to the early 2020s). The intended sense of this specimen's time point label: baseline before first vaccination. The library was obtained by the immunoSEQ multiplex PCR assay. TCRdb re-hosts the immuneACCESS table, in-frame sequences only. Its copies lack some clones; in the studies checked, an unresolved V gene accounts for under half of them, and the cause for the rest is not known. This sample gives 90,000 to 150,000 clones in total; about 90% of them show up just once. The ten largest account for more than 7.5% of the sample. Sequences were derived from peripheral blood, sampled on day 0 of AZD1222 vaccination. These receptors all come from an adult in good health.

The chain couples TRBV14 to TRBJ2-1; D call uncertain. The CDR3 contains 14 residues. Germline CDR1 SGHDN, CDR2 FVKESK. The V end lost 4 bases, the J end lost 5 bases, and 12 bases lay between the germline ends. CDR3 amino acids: CASSRLNRDNEQFF. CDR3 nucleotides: TGTGCCAGCAGCCGCCTCAACAGAGACAATGAGCAGTTCTTC.

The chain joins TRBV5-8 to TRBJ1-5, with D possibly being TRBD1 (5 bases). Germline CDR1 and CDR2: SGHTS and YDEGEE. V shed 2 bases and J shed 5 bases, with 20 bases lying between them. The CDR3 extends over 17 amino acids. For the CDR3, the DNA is TGTGCCAGCAGCTTTTGGGCCGAAGGGGAGTCAGATCAGCCCCAGCATTTT. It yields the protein CASSFWAEGESDQPQHF.

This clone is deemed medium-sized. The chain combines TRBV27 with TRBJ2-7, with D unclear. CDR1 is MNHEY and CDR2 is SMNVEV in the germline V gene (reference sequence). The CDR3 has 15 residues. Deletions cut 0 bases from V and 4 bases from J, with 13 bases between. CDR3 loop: CASSLSTGVYYEQYF. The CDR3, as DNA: TGTGCCAGCAGTTTATCTACGGGTGTGTATTACGAGCAGTACTTC.

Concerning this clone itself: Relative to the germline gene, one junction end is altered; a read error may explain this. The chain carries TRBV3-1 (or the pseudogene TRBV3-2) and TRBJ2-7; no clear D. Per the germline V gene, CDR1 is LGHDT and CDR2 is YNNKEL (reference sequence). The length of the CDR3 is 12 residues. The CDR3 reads CASSLNSPRLLF. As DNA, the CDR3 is TGTGCCAGCAGCCTCAACTCCCCTCGACTTCTTTTC.

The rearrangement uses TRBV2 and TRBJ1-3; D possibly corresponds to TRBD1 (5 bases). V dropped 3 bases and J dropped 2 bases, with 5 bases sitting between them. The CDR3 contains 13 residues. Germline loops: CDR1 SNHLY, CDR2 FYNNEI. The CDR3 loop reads CASSEGAGNTIYF. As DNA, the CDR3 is TGTGCCAGCAGTGAGGGGGCTGGAAACACCATATATTTT.

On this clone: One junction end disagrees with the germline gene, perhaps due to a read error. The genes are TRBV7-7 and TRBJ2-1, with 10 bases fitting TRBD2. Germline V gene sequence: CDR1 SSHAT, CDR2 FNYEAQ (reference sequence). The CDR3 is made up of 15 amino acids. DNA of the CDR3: TGTGCTAGCAGCCCGGGACTAGCGAAGTACAATGAGCAGTTCTTC. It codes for CASSPGLAKYNEQFF.

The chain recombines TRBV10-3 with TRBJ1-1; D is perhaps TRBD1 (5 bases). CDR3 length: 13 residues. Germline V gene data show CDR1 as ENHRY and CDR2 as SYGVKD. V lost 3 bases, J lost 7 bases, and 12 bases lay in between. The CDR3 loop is CAISDRAENEAFF. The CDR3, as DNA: TGTGCCATCAGTGACAGGGCTGAAAATGAAGCTTTCTTT.

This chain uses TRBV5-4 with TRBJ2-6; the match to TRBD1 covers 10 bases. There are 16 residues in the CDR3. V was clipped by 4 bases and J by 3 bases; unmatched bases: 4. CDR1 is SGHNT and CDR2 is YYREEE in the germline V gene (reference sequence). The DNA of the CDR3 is TGTGCCAGCAGCGACGACAGGGGGCGTGGGGCCAACGTCCTGACTTTC. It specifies CASSDDRGRGANVLTF. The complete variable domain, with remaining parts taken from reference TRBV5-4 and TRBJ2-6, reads ETGVTQSPTHLIKTRGQQVTLRCSSQSGHNTVSWYQQALGQGPQFIFQYYREEENGRGNFPPRFSGLQFPNYSSELNVNALELDDSALYLCASSDDRGRGANVLTFGAGSRLTVL.

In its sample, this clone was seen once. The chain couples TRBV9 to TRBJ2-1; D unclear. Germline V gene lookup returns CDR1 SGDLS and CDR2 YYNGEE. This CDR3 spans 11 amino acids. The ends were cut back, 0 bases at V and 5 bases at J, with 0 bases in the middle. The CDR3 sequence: CASSVDNEQFF. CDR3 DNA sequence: TGTGCCAGCAGCGTAGACAATGAGCAGTTCTTC.

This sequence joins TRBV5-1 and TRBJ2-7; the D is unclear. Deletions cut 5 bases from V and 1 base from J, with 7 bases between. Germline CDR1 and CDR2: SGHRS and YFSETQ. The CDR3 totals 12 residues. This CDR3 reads CASRLESYEQYF. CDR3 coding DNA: TGCGCCAGCAGGCTGGAGTCCTACGAGCAGTACTTC.

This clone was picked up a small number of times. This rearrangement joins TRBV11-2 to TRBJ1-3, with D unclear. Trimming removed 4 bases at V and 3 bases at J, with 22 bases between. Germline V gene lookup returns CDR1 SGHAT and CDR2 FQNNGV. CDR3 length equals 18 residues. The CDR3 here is CASSSRSWVRQDGNTIYF. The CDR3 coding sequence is TGTGCCAGCAGCTCCCGGTCCTGGGTCAGACAAGATGGAAACACCATATATTTT.

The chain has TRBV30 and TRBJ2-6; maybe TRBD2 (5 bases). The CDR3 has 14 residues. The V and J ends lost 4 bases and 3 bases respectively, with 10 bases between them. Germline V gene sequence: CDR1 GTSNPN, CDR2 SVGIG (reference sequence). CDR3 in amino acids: CAWTPRGGANVLTF. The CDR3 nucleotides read TGTGCCTGGACCCCCCGGGGTGGGGCCAACGTCCTGACTTTC.

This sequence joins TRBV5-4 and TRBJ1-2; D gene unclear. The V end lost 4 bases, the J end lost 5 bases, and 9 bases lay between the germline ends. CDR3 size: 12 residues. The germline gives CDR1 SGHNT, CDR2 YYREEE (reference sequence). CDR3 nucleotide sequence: TGTGCCAGCAGCCCAGACACGTATGGCTACACCTTC. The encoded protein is CASSPDTYGYTF.

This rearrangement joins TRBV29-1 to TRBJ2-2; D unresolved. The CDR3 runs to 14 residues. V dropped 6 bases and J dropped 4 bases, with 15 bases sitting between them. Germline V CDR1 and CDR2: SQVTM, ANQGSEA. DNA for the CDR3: TGCAGCGTCGCCCGTCACTCTAGCACCGGGGAGCTGTTTTTT. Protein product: CSVARHSSTGELFF.

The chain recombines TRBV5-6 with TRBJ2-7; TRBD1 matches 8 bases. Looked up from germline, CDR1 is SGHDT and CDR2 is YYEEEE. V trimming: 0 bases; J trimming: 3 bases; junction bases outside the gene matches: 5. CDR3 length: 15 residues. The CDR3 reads CASSLDAGQGYEQYF. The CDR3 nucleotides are TGTGCCAGCAGCTTGGATGCCGGACAGGGCTACGAGCAGTACTTC.

The CDR3 reads CASSYSADYTEAFF. Written as DNA, the CDR3 is TGTGCCAGCAGTTACTCGGCGGACTACACTGAAGCTTTCTTT. V and J are TRBV6-6 and TRBJ1-1; no definite D call. CDR3 length: 14 residues. In germline, CDR1 is MNHNY, CDR2 SVGAGI (reference sequence). V was trimmed by 0 bases and J by 3 bases, leaving 8 bases between them.

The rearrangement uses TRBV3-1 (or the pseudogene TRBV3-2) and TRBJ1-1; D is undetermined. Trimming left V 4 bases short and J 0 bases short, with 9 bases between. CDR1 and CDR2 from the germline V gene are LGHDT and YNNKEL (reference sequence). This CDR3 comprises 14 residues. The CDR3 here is CASSLGRMNTEAFF. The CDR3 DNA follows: TGTGCCAGCAGCCTTGGACGGATGAACACTGAAGCTTTCTTT.

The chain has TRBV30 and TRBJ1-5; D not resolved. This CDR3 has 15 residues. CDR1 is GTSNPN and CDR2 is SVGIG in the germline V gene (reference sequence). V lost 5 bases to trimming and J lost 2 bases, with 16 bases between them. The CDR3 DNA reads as TGTGCCTGGCGCCCGGGAGGAGGAGGCAATCAGCCCCAGCATTTT. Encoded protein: CAWRPGGGGNQPQHF. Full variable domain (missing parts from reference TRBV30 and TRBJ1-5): SQTIHQWPATLVQPVGSPLSLECTVEGTSNPNLYWYRQAAGRGLQLLFYSVGIGQISSEVPQNLSASRPQDRQFILSSKKLLLSDSGFYLCAWRPGGGGNQPQHFGDGTRLSIL.

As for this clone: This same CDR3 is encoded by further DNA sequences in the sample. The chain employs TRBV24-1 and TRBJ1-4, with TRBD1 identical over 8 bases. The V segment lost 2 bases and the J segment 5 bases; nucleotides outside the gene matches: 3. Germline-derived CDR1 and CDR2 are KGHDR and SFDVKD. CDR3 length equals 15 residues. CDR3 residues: CATSDSRTGNEKLFF. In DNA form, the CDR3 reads TGTGCCACCAGTGATTCCCGGACAGGGAATGAAAAACTGTTTTTT.

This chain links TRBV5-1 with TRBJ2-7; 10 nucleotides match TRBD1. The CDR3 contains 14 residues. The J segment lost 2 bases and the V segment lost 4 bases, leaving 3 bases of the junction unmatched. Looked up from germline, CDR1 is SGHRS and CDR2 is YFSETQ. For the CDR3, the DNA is TGCGCCAGCAGCGGACAGGGGGTGACCTACGAGCAGTACTTC. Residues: CASSGQGVTYEQYF.

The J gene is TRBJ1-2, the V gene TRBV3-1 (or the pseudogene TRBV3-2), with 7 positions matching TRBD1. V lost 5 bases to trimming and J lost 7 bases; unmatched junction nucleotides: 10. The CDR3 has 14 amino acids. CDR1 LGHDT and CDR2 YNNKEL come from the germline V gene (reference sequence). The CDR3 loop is CASSRQGIESGYTF. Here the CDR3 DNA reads TGTGCCAGCAGCAGACAGGGAATTGAGTCTGGCTACACCTTC.

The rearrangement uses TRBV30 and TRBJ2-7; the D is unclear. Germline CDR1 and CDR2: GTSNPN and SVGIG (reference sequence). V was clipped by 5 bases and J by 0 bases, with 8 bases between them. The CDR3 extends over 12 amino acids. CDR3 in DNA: TGTGCCTGGGGACCCGCCTCCTACGAGCAGTACTTC. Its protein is CAWGPASYEQYF.

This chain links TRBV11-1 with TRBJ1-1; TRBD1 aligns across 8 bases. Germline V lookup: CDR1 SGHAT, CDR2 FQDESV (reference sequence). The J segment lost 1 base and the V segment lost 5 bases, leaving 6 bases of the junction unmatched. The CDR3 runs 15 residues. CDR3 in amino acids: CASSHPGQGNTEAFF. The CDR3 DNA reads TGTGCCAGCAGCCACCCCGGACAGGGGAACACTGAAGCTTTCTTT.

CDR3 sequence (DNA): TGTGCCAGCAGTCCCCCGGGGGGGATCTGGGACCGGCCCCAGCATTTT. This gives the protein CASSPPGGIWDRPQHF. This rearrangement joins TRBV2 to TRBJ1-5, with D tentatively TRBD1 (5 bases). V gave up 5 bases and J gave up 9 bases, with 23 bases separating them. CDR1 is SNHLY, CDR2 FYNNEI, per germline. This CDR3 region has 16 residues.

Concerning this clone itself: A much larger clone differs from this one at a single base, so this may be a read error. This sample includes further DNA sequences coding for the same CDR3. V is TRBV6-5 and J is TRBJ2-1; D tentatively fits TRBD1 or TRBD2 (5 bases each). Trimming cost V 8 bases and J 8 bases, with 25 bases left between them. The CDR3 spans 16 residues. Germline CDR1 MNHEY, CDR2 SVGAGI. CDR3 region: CASCWGWSGGWDEQFF. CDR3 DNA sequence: TGTGCCAGCTGTTGGGGGTGGAGCGGTGGGTGGGATGAGCAGTTCTTC.

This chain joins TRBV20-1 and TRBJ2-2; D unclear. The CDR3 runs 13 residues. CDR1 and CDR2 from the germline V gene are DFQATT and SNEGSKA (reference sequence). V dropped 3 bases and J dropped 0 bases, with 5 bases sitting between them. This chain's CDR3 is CSASGTNTGELFF. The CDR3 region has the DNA TGCAGTGCTAGTGGGACGAACACCGGGGAGCTGTTTTTT.

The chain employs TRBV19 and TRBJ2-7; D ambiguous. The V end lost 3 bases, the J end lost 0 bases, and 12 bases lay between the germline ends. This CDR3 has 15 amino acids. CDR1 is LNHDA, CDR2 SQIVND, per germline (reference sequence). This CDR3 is CASSIGLASSYEQYF. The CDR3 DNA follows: TGTGCCAGTAGTATCGGTTTGGCCAGCTCCTACGAGCAGTACTTC.

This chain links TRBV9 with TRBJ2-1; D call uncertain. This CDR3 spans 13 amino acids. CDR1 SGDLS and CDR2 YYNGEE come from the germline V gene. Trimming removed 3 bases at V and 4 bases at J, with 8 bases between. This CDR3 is CASSDDHYNEQFF. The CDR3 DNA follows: TGTGCCAGCAGCGATGACCATTACAATGAGCAGTTCTTC.

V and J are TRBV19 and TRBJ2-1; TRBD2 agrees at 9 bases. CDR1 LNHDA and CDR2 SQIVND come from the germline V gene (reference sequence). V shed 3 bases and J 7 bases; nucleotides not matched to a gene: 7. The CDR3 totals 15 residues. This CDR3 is CASSITPSGRNEQFF. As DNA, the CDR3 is TGTGCCAGTAGTATCACACCCAGCGGGAGGAATGAGCAGTTCTTC.